Listed below are T cell receptor beta chains from one sample, sequenced in a study of blood T cell repertoires in COVID-19. Clones were read by immunoSEQ multiplex PCR, and TCRdb kept only the in-frame ones, dropping some. Among about 170,000 clones listed, 70% to 80% were seen once. Sequenced input: peripheral blood. The receptors come from a man aged 55 to 70 with acute or convalescent COVID-19. The CDR3 runs from the conserved cysteine through the conserved F or W. A D gene is named only where the DNA matches it firmly. Rows may omit the clone size; those that give it use once, few, many or a size class.

CDR3 protein: CASSLDSGVSGELFF
CDR3 DNA: TGTGCCAGCAGCTTGGACAGCGGGGTCAGCGGGGAGCTGTTTTTT
V gene: TRBV7-3
clone size: NA
D gene: NA
J gene: TRBJ2-2

CDR3 protein: CASSPTPWGSDYEQYF
CDR3 DNA: TGTGCCAGCAGCCCAACCCCGTGGGGCAGTGACTACGAGCAGTACTTC
V gene: TRBV3-1/TRBV3-2
clone size: NA
D gene: NA
J gene: TRBJ2-7

CDR3 protein: CASSDRLYNSPLHF
CDR3 DNA: TGTGCCAGCTCGGACAGACTTTATAATTCACCCCTCCACTTT
V gene: TRBV6-5
clone size: NA
D gene: NA
J gene: TRBJ1-6

CDR3 protein: CASGLVRTGVADTQYF
CDR3 DNA: TGTGCTAGTGGTTTGGTCCGGACAGGGGTCGCAGATACGCAGTATTTT
V gene: TRBV12-5
clone size: NA
D gene: TRBD1
J gene: TRBJ2-3

CDR3 protein: CASSYDNGAGGRHVEQFF
CDR3 DNA: TGTGCCAGCAGTTACGATAATGGAGCGGGGGGCAGACATGTTGAGCAGTTCTTC
V gene: TRBV6-2/TRBV6-3
clone size: NA
D gene: TRBD2
J gene: TRBJ2-1

CDR3 protein: CASRRLTGNPGNTIYF
CDR3 DNA: TGTGCCAGCAGACGCCTTACAGGGAATCCTGGAAACACCATATATTTT
V gene: TRBV2
clone size: once
D gene: NA
J gene: TRBJ1-3

CDR3 protein: CASSPGQGHEQYF
CDR3 DNA: TGTGCCAGCAGCCCGGGACAGGGCCACGAGCAGTACTTC
V gene: TRBV7-3
clone size: NA
D gene: TRBD1
J gene: TRBJ2-7

CDR3 protein: CASSVDSNSPLHF
CDR3 DNA: TGTGCCAGCAGCGTTGACAGTAATTCACCCCTCCACTTT
V gene: TRBV9
clone size: NA
D gene: NA
J gene: TRBJ1-6

CDR3 protein: CASSEQGAQGTDTQYF
CDR3 DNA: TGTGCCAGCAGCGAACAGGGGGCGCAGGGCACAGATACGCAGTATTTT
V gene: TRBV5-4
clone size: NA
D gene: TRBD1
J gene: TRBJ2-3

CDR3 protein: CASSLGFNEQFF
CDR3 DNA: TGTGCCAGCAGCTTAGGCTTCAATGAGCAGTTCTTC
V gene: TRBV13
clone size: NA
D gene: NA
J gene: TRBJ2-1

CDR3 protein: CAISDMRGGGQADTQYF
CDR3 DNA: TGTGCCATCAGTGATATGCGGGGGGGCGGGCAAGCAGATACGCAGTATTTT
V gene: TRBV10-3
clone size: NA
D gene: TRBD2
J gene: TRBJ2-3

CDR3 protein: CASSLATSGVTDTQYF
CDR3 DNA: TGTGCCAGCAGCTTAGCGACTAGCGGGGTCACAGATACGCAGTATTTT
V gene: TRBV7-2
clone size: NA
D gene: TRBD2
J gene: TRBJ2-3

CDR3 protein: CASSIEETDYGYTF
CDR3 DNA: TGTGCCAGTAGTATAGAGGAGACCGACTATGGCTACACCTTC
V gene: TRBV19
clone size: NA
D gene: NA
J gene: TRBJ1-2

CDR3 protein: CASSLASGTYEQYF
CDR3 DNA: TGCGCCAGCAGCTTGGCCTCGGGGACCTACGAGCAGTACTTC
V gene: TRBV5-1
clone size: NA
D gene: NA
J gene: TRBJ2-7

CDR3 protein: CASSSLDRNNSPLHF
CDR3 DNA: TGTGCCAGCAGTTCTCTGGACAGGAATAATTCACCCCTCCACTTT
V gene: TRBV27
clone size: few
D gene: TRBD1
J gene: TRBJ1-6

CDR3 protein: CATSDFPRTYEQYF
CDR3 DNA: TGTGCCACCAGTGATTTTCCGAGGACCTACGAGCAGTACTTC
V gene: TRBV24-1
clone size: few
D gene: NA
J gene: TRBJ2-7

CDR3 protein: CASSKLAGNTDTQYF
CDR3 DNA: TGTGCCAGCAGTAAGCTAGCGGGGAACACAGATACGCAGTATTTT
V gene: TRBV6-6
clone size: NA
D gene: TRBD2
J gene: TRBJ2-3

CDR3 protein: CASSESIDRADQPQHF
CDR3 DNA: TGCGCCAGCAGTGAGTCCATTGACAGGGCTGATCAGCCCCAGCATTTT
V gene: TRBV10-2
clone size: NA
D gene: TRBD1
J gene: TRBJ1-5

CDR3 protein: CASSLGSGERAYGYTF
CDR3 DNA: TGTGCCAGCAGCTTGGGTTCAGGGGAAAGGGCCTATGGCTACACCTTC
V gene: TRBV5-4
clone size: few
D gene: NA
J gene: TRBJ1-2

CDR3 protein: CASKLAGGATDTQYF
CDR3 DNA: TGTGCCAGTAAACTAGCGGGGGGAGCCACAGATACGCAGTATTTT
V gene: TRBV6-5
clone size: NA
D gene: TRBD2
J gene: TRBJ2-3

CDR3 protein: CASRLQPNSPLHF
CDR3 DNA: TGTGCCAGCAGACTTCAACCTAATTCACCCCTCCACTTT
V gene: TRBV12-3/TRBV12-4
clone size: once
D gene: NA
J gene: TRBJ1-6

CDR3 protein: CASSLAGVTMTGQFF
CDR3 DNA: TGTGCCAGTAGTTTAGCGGGGGTGACAATGACGGGGCAGTTCTTC
V gene: TRBV19
clone size: NA
D gene: TRBD2
J gene: TRBJ2-1

CDR3 protein: CASSLLAGGETQYF
CDR3 DNA: TGTGCCAGCAGTTTACTAGCGGGGGGAGAGACCCAGTACTTC
V gene: TRBV6-5
clone size: NA
D gene: TRBD2
J gene: TRBJ2-5

CDR3 protein: CASSISYTPLPYGYTF
CDR3 DNA: TGTGCCAGTAGTATATCCTATACTCCTCTCCCCTATGGCTACACCTTC
V gene: TRBV19
clone size: NA
D gene: NA
J gene: TRBJ1-2